This TCR beta chain was retrieved from a study of Graves' ophthalmopathy and Graves' hyperthyroidism. Study overall: Sampling took place at initial diagnosis, with peripheral blood obtained before any treatment.

As the template, RNA transcripts were used to amplify TCR beta CDR3 regions. The workflow started with a first-round RT-PCR run with HTBI primers and then moved on to a second-round multiplex PCR. MiXCR, applied by TCRdb to the multiplex PCR reads, yields one record per CDR3 protein. The table shows almost 750,000 distinct CDR3 sequences, with 40% occurring only once. Moderate-to-severe activity, CAS ≥3, NOSPECS ≥4 and duration under 3 months were recorded for donors with ophthalmopathy. Certain patients were not enrolled. These were patients with other autoimmune diseases, uncontrolled infections, pregnancy or lactation. Establishment of the diagnosis relied upon clinical symptoms, serum thyroxine, TRAb, thyroid ultrasound and orbital computed tomography. A word on this clonotype: A clone one base away is much larger, so this may be a read error.

This receptor was obtained from an adult man with Graves' ophthalmopathy. Specimen: peripheral blood.

The CDR3 bases are TGTGCCGCCAGAGCTGGGGGGGGTCCCTCCTACGAGCAGTACTTC. As protein: CAARAGGGPSYEQYF. The chain employs TRBV15 and TRBJ2-7, with 7 bases matching TRBD2. The CDR3 loop spans 15 amino acids. The germline V gene encodes CDR1 LNHNV and CDR2 YYDKDF (reference sequence).